Listed below are T cell receptor beta chains from one sample, sequenced in a study of human T cells and chemical hapten exposure. TCRdb re-analysed the RACE reads in MiXCR, keeping a single row per CDR3 protein. The sample consists of 30,000 to 40,000 distinct CDR3 sequences, 9% to 9.5% of them appearing once. The sequenced sample was whole blood, obtained in connection with sensitization to the hapten diphenylcyclopropenone (DPC). Every receptor here comes from a man aged 50-60 years with alopecia areata. Some clones in this sample may be carry-over from other donors' samples. Each CDR3 is given with its conserved first and last residue. Each record gives: V gene, D gene, clone size, J gene, CDR3 DNA, CDR3 protein. The D gene is left open where the match is weak. Not every row has a clone size; where given, it reads once, few, many or a size class.

V gene: TRBV5-1
D gene: NA
clone size: many
J gene: TRBJ2-7
CDR3 DNA: TGCGCCAGCAGCTTTAGTAGCTCCTACGAGCAGTACTTC
CDR3 protein: CASSFSSSYEQYF

V gene: TRBV7-6
D gene: TRBD2
clone size: many
J gene: TRBJ2-7
CDR3 DNA: TGTGCCAGCAGCCCGGGACTAGCGGGAGTCCGAGAGCAGTACTTC
CDR3 protein: CASSPGLAGVREQYF

V gene: TRBV12-3/TRBV12-4
D gene: TRBD1
clone size: few
J gene: TRBJ2-1
CDR3 DNA: TGTGCCAGCAGGCCGGGACAGGGAGTTGATGAGCAGTTCTTC
CDR3 protein: CASRPGQGVDEQFF

V gene: TRBV28
D gene: NA
clone size: few
J gene: TRBJ2-5
CDR3 DNA: TGTGCCAGCAGTGTGGCAGGGGAGAGCGCCGAGACCCAGTACTTC
CDR3 protein: CASSVAGESAETQYF

V gene: TRBV29-1
D gene: TRBD2
clone size: NA
J gene: TRBJ2-1
CDR3 DNA: TGCAGCGTTCGGGAGGGTGCTTACAATGAGCAGTTCTTC
CDR3 protein: CSVREGAYNEQFF

V gene: TRBV29-1
D gene: TRBD1
clone size: few
J gene: TRBJ1-1
CDR3 DNA: TGCAGCGCATACAGGGGGATGAACACTGAAGCTTTCTTT
CDR3 protein: CSAYRGMNTEAFF

V gene: TRBV5-4
D gene: NA
clone size: many
J gene: TRBJ2-1
CDR3 DNA: TGTGCCAGCAGCTTGCCTAGTATGGGGTACAATGAGCAGTTCTTC
CDR3 protein: CASSLPSMGYNEQFF

V gene: TRBV7-9
D gene: TRBD2
clone size: few
J gene: TRBJ2-7
CDR3 DNA: TGTGCCAGCAGTTTGGGGGGGACCATAACCTACGAGCAGTACTTC
CDR3 protein: CASSLGGTITYEQYF

V gene: TRBV29-1
D gene: TRBD2
clone size: few
J gene: TRBJ2-5
CDR3 DNA: TGCAGCGTTGAGGGAGGGCGGGGAGAGACCCAGTACTTC
CDR3 protein: CSVEGGRGETQYF

V gene: TRBV9
D gene: NA
clone size: few
J gene: TRBJ2-2
CDR3 DNA: TGTGCCAGCAGCGACGGGGTTACGAACACCGGGGAGCTGTTTTTT
CDR3 protein: CASSDGVTNTGELFF

V gene: TRBV16
D gene: TRBD1
clone size: many
J gene: TRBJ1-1
CDR3 DNA: TGTGCCAGCAGCCAATTCGGGACAGGGGGCACTGAAGCTTTCTTT
CDR3 protein: CASSQFGTGGTEAFF

V gene: TRBV6-6
D gene: TRBD1
clone size: many
J gene: TRBJ1-1
CDR3 DNA: TGTGCCAGCAGCCAGGACAGGGGAGCTGAAGCTTTCTTT
CDR3 protein: CASSQDRGAEAFF

V gene: TRBV12-3/TRBV12-4
D gene: NA
clone size: many
J gene: TRBJ2-7
CDR3 DNA: TGTGCCAGCAGTCCTCACAGGTCGGCCTACGAGCAGTACTTC
CDR3 protein: CASSPHRSAYEQYF

V gene: TRBV29-1
D gene: NA
clone size: many
J gene: TRBJ2-7
CDR3 DNA: TGCAGCGCCTTAGTGAGCTCCTACGAGCAGTACTTC
CDR3 protein: CSALVSSYEQYF

V gene: TRBV29-1
D gene: NA
clone size: many
J gene: TRBJ2-7
CDR3 DNA: TGCAGCGTGGGATGGGACAACCCTAGGGCACTGTCGTACTTC
CDR3 protein: CSVGWDNPRALSYF

V gene: TRBV20-1
D gene: TRBD2
clone size: many
J gene: TRBJ2-7
CDR3 DNA: TGCAGCCCAAAGGCCCCCGGTTCTATGCGGGAGGGCCCCGACGAGCAGTACTTC
CDR3 protein: CSPKAPGSMREGPDEQYF

V gene: TRBV29-1
D gene: NA
clone size: many
J gene: TRBJ1-6
CDR3 DNA: TGCAGCGTTGAAGACAATCTCGGGGGTAATTCACCCCTCCACTTT
CDR3 protein: CSVEDNLGGNSPLHF

V gene: TRBV7-2
D gene: TRBD2
clone size: NA
J gene: TRBJ2-7
CDR3 DNA: TGTGCCAGCAGCCGGACTAGCGGGCCCTACGAGCAGTACTTC
CDR3 protein: CASSRTSGPYEQYF

V gene: TRBV5-1
D gene: TRBD2
clone size: many
J gene: TRBJ2-5
CDR3 DNA: TGCGCCAGCAGCTTGGAGCTAGCGGGAGGAGGTGAGACCCAGTACTTC
CDR3 protein: CASSLELAGGGETQYF

V gene: TRBV7-8
D gene: NA
clone size: many
J gene: TRBJ2-7
CDR3 DNA: TGTGCCAGCAGGCAAGGACATTACTACGAGCAGTACTTC
CDR3 protein: CASRQGHYYEQYF

V gene: TRBV19
D gene: NA
clone size: many
J gene: TRBJ2-7
CDR3 DNA: TGTGCCAGTAGTATAAGCAGGAGCTACGAGCAGTACTTC
CDR3 protein: CASSISRSYEQYF

V gene: TRBV5-4
D gene: TRBD2
clone size: once
J gene: TRBJ2-7
CDR3 DNA: TGTGCCAGCAGCCATAGCGGGAGCTACTACGAGCAGTACTTC
CDR3 protein: CASSHSGSYYEQYF

V gene: TRBV20-1
D gene: NA
clone size: NA
J gene: TRBJ2-7
CDR3 DNA: TGCAGCATCCTAAGGTCGGACAGTTCCTACGAGCAGTACTTC
CDR3 protein: CSILRSDSSYEQYF

V gene: TRBV7-2
D gene: NA
clone size: NA
J gene: TRBJ2-7
CDR3 DNA: TGTGCCAGCAGCTTATTGTCGGAATACTACGAGCAGTACTTC
CDR3 protein: CASSLLSEYYEQYF

V gene: TRBV28
D gene: NA
clone size: many
J gene: TRBJ1-1
CDR3 DNA: TGTGCCGGCAGAACGGACACTGAAGCTTTCTTT
CDR3 protein: CAGRTDTEAFF

V gene: TRBV29-1
D gene: TRBD2
clone size: many
J gene: TRBJ2-1
CDR3 DNA: TGCAGCGTCCGCGGACTAGCGGGAGCTTCTGATGAGCAGTTCTTC
CDR3 protein: CSVRGLAGASDEQFF

V gene: TRBV29-1
D gene: NA
clone size: NA
J gene: TRBJ2-7
CDR3 DNA: TGCAGCGTTGAAGGTCTTGGCAGGCCTGGGTCCTACGAGCAGTACTTC
CDR3 protein: CSVEGLGRPGSYEQYF

V gene: TRBV7-9
D gene: NA
clone size: many
J gene: TRBJ1-3
CDR3 DNA: TGTGCCAGCAGCCCCCAGGGAAAGCTGGGAAACACCATATATTTT
CDR3 protein: CASSPQGKLGNTIYF

V gene: TRBV25-1
D gene: TRBD2
clone size: NA
J gene: TRBJ2-1
CDR3 DNA: TGTGCCAGCAGTGAATTTTCGTCAGCGGGAAAGCGGAATGAGCAGTTCTTC
CDR3 protein: CASSEFSSAGKRNEQFF

V gene: TRBV5-1
D gene: NA
clone size: many
J gene: TRBJ1-1
CDR3 DNA: TGCGCCAGCGCCACCGGTGCGGGGAACACTGAAGCTTTCTTT
CDR3 protein: CASATGAGNTEAFF

V gene: TRBV9
D gene: TRBD2
clone size: many
J gene: TRBJ2-1
CDR3 DNA: TGTGCCACCACTACGGGACTAGCGGAAACGCGTGAGCAGTTCTTC
CDR3 protein: CATTTGLAETREQFF

V gene: TRBV28
D gene: NA
clone size: NA
J gene: TRBJ2-1
CDR3 DNA: TGTGCCAGCAGGGGGTTAACAGTGAACTACAATGAGCAGTTCTTC
CDR3 protein: CASRGLTVNYNEQFF

V gene: TRBV2
D gene: NA
clone size: many
J gene: TRBJ1-1
CDR3 DNA: TGTGCCAGCATGGAAGGGGTAACAGCTTTCTTT
CDR3 protein: CASMEGVTAFF

V gene: TRBV21-1
D gene: NA
clone size: many
J gene: TRBJ2-1
CDR3 DNA: TGTGCCAGCAGCACCCCGAGGGACCGGGACCAGTGGGAGGATGAGCAGTTCTTC
CDR3 protein: CASSTPRDRDQWEDEQFF

V gene: TRBV4-2
D gene: TRBD2
clone size: few
J gene: TRBJ2-1
CDR3 DNA: TGTGCCAGCAGCCAAGAGTCCCCACTAGCGGGGTACAATGAGCAGTTCTTC
CDR3 protein: CASSQESPLAGYNEQFF

V gene: TRBV27
D gene: NA
clone size: many
J gene: TRBJ2-2
CDR3 DNA: TGTGCCAGCAGTCGATCCGAGTTAGCGAACCCCCGACACACCGGGGAGCTGTTTTTT
CDR3 protein: CASSRSELANPRHTGELFF

V gene: TRBV9
D gene: NA
clone size: NA
J gene: TRBJ1-1
CDR3 DNA: TGTGCCAGCAGCGTAGTTGGCTCCAACACTGAAGCTTTCTTT
CDR3 protein: CASSVVGSNTEAFF

V gene: TRBV10-3
D gene: TRBD2
clone size: few
J gene: TRBJ2-3
CDR3 DNA: TGTGCCATCAGTGAGACTAGCGGGCGATCGGATACGCAGTATTTT
CDR3 protein: CAISETSGRSDTQYF

V gene: TRBV20-1
D gene: TRBD2
clone size: many
J gene: TRBJ2-3
CDR3 DNA: TGCAGTGCTCGAATCCTAGCGGGAGGGGCGGATACGCAGTATTTT
CDR3 protein: CSARILAGGADTQYF

V gene: TRBV7-3
D gene: TRBD2
clone size: many
J gene: TRBJ2-1
CDR3 DNA: TGTGCCAGCAGCCTCGGACTAGCAGGCAATGAGCAGTTCTTC
CDR3 protein: CASSLGLAGNEQFF

V gene: TRBV10-3
D gene: TRBD1
clone size: NA
J gene: TRBJ2-3
CDR3 DNA: TGTGCCATTCAAAGACAGGGCCGATTAGATACGCAGTATTTT
CDR3 protein: CAIQRQGRLDTQYF

V gene: TRBV7-9
D gene: NA
clone size: few
J gene: TRBJ2-5
CDR3 DNA: TGTGCCAGCAGCAAAAGGGGGGACATGGGCCCTCAAGAGACCCAGTACTTC
CDR3 protein: CASSKRGDMGPQETQYF

V gene: TRBV12-3/TRBV12-4
D gene: TRBD2
clone size: many
J gene: TRBJ2-7
CDR3 DNA: TGTGCCAGCAGCCATAGCGGGACTGCAAACGAGCAGTACTTC
CDR3 protein: CASSHSGTANEQYF

V gene: TRBV7-7
D gene: TRBD2
clone size: many
J gene: TRBJ2-7
CDR3 DNA: TGTGCCAGCAGCCCCCAGCCCCTAGCGGGAGGGCCTGGCGAGCAGTACTTC
CDR3 protein: CASSPQPLAGGPGEQYF

V gene: TRBV30
D gene: NA
clone size: few
J gene: TRBJ2-2
CDR3 DNA: TGTGCCTGGAGTCGACCCGGGGAGCTGTTTTTT
CDR3 protein: CAWSRPGELFF

V gene: TRBV29-1
D gene: TRBD1
clone size: many
J gene: TRBJ1-1
CDR3 DNA: TGCAGCGTCGCGGACAGGTTAAACACTGAAGCTTTCTTT
CDR3 protein: CSVADRLNTEAFF

V gene: TRBV28
D gene: NA
clone size: NA
J gene: TRBJ2-7
CDR3 DNA: TGTGCCAGCAGTTCAGTAGCCGGGACCCACTTC
CDR3 protein: CASSSVAGTHF